The 13 T cell receptor beta chains below come from one sample, sequenced in a study of CDR3 diversity in severe acne. One entry per CDR3 protein results from TCRdb running MiXCR on the PCR reads. This sample has 84,000 or so distinct CDR3 sequences; approximately 52% occur once, and the top ten carry around 10%. Sequenced input: blood. Every receptor here comes from a male donor in good health, serving as a control.

This sequence joins TRBV5-6 and TRBJ2-7, with TRBD1 matching 7 bases. There are 16 residues in the CDR3. V was clipped by 0 bases and J by 2 bases; unmatched bases: 8. CDR1 is SGHDT, CDR2 YYEEEE, per germline. Here the CDR3 reads CASSLVVAQGAYEQYF. CDR3 coding DNA: TGTGCCAGCAGCTTGGTCGTGGCCCAGGGGGCCTACGAGCAGTACTTC.

This clonotype occurred many times. CDR3 loop: CASSEAVGLSGELFF. The CDR3 DNA reads TGTGCCAGCAGTGAAGCGGTGGGGTTGAGCGGGGAGCTGTTTTTT. The rearrangement links TRBV6-1 to TRBJ2-2; D gene uncertain. Germline assignment: CDR1 MNHNS and CDR2 SASEGT. The CDR3 is 15 amino acids. V shed 0 bases and J shed 7 bases, with 12 bases lying between them.

The rearrangement joins TRBV20-1 to TRBJ2-2, with a weak D call TRBD2 (5 bases). Trimming took off 3 bases at V and 1 base at J, with 9 bases between the two ends. CDR3 length equals 14 residues. CDR1 is DFQATT, CDR2 SNEGSKA, per germline (reference sequence). The CDR3 loop is CSASSGGNTGELFF. CDR3 coding DNA: TGCAGTGCTAGCAGCGGCGGGAACACCGGGGAGCTGTTTTTT.

The V call is TRBV29-1, the J call TRBJ1-2, with D possibly TRBD1 on 5 matching bases. V lost 3 bases, J lost 4 bases, and 15 bases lay in between. Germline V lookup: CDR1 SQVTM, CDR2 ANQGSEA. This CDR3 has 14 residues. The CDR3: CSVEKTVGGYGYTF. The CDR3, as DNA: TGCAGCGTTGAGAAGACCGTGGGGGGCTATGGCTACACCTTC.

Turning to this clonotype: A much larger clone differs from this one at a single base, so this may be a read error. The rearrangement links TRBV7-3 to TRBJ2-5; a weak D match, TRBD1 (6 bases). CDR1 SGHTA and CDR2 FQGTGA come from the germline V gene. The CDR3 has 15 amino acids. This chain's CDR3 is CASSLGNGGQETQCF. The CDR3 DNA follows: TGTGCCAGCAGTTTAGGTAATGGGGGACAAGAGACCCAGTGCTTC.

The genes are TRBV10-3 and TRBJ2-5; 7 positions agree with TRBD1. The ends lost 3 bases at V and 4 bases at J; junction bases unmatched: 11. This CDR3 is 16 amino acids long. Germline V gene lookup returns CDR1 ENHRY and CDR2 SYGVKD. The DNA of the CDR3 is TGTGCCATCAGTGATGGGAACAGGGGTAAGGGAGAGACCCAGTACTTC. Its translation is CAISDGNRGKGETQYF.

V usage is TRBV19 and J usage is TRBJ2-5; the match to TRBD2 covers 7 bases. CDR3 length: 15 residues. V lost 3 bases to trimming and J lost 4 bases; unmatched junction nucleotides: 8. Germline loops: CDR1 LNHDA, CDR2 SQIVND (reference sequence). CDR3 region: CASSILAGEGETQYF. Here the CDR3 DNA reads TGTGCCAGTAGTATCTTAGCGGGCGAGGGAGAGACCCAGTACTTC.

The chain recombines TRBV11-2 with TRBJ1-3; TRBD1 matches 12 bases. The CDR3 extends over 16 amino acids. The V segment lost 7 bases and the J segment 5 bases; nucleotides outside the gene matches: 9. CDR1 and CDR2 from the germline V gene are SGHAT and FQNNGV. The CDR3 region is CASTPGQGAARNTIYF. The CDR3 bases are TGTGCCAGCACCCCGGGACAGGGGGCTGCTAGAAACACCATATATTTT.

This clonotype was observed a handful of times. The chain combines TRBV11-2 with TRBJ2-7; D gene uncertain. CDR3 length: 14 amino acids. The V gene's germline CDR1 is SGHAT and CDR2 FQNNGV. Trimming left V 1 base short and J 3 bases short, with 10 bases between. CDR3 sequence: CASSLGGVNYEQYF. The CDR3 nucleotides are TGTGCCAGCAGCTTAGGAGGAGTCAACTACGAGCAGTACTTC.

This chain links TRBV29-1 with TRBJ2-5; D possibly matches TRBD1 or TRBD2 (5 bases each). Between the trimmed V and J ends, which lost 5 bases and 4 bases, there was a span of 8 bases. This CDR3 region has 11 residues. Germline lookup yields CDR1 SQVTM and CDR2 ANQGSEA. CDR3 DNA sequence: TGCAGCGTTCGGGACGTAGAGACCCAGTACTTC. It yields the protein CSVRDVETQYF. Based on the CDR3 plus reference TRBV29-1 and TRBJ2-5, the full variable domain is SAVISQKPSRDICQRGTSLTIQCQVDSQVTMMFWYRQQPGQSLTLIATANQGSEATYESGFVIDKFPISRPNLTFSTLTVSNMSPEDSSIYLCSVRDVETQYFGPGTRLLVL.

This clonotype came up once. A read error may account for a junction end that differs from germline. The chain carries TRBV10-3 and TRBJ1-1; 7 nucleotides agree with TRBD1. In germline, CDR1 is ENHRY, CDR2 SYGVKD. This CDR3 is 14 amino acids long. The CDR3 loop reads CASSSGQTIYEAFF. CDR3 in DNA: TGTGCCAGCAGTTCGGGACAGACAATCTATGAAGCTTTCTTT.

This clonotype has a count of ten or more. This chain links TRBV20-1 with TRBJ1-6; possible D gene TRBD1, 5 bases. This CDR3 spans 14 amino acids. In germline, CDR1 is DFQATT, CDR2 SNEGSKA (reference sequence). V was shortened by 0 bases and J by 7 bases, with 10 bases between the two germline ends. CDR3 nucleotide sequence: TGCAGTGCTAGAGATCAGGGCCGAAATTCACCCCTCCACTTT. Its protein is CSARDQGRNSPLHF.

As concerns this clonotype: Lacking the conserved final phenylalanine or tryptophan, this CDR3 likely reflects a read error. It is unclear where the CDR3 begins or ends on the DNA, so no DNA is shown, and the CDR3 is as TCRdb lists it. The chain links TRBV9 to TRBJ2-1; the table's D call, TRBD1, was not checked against the DNA. Per the germline V gene, CDR1 is SGDLS and CDR2 is YYNGEE. The CDR3 length is 13 residues, termini included. The CDR3 spells CASSLTTTGYGNI.